This T cell receptor beta chain originates from a study of blood T cell repertoires in COVID-19. Overall study context: The United States, Italy and Spain were the sources of the acute and convalescent COVID-19 samples.

In the original workflow: The assay estimated nucleated cells by amplifying reference gene primers. The data were produced by immunoSEQ multiplex PCR, yet TCRdb's version contains in-frame clones alone and is incomplete. The V and J calls and clone size were taken over from that table, and D and trimming were inferred from the DNA. The repertoire holds 40,000 to 50,000 clones, with about 85% as singletons. Germline values: CDR1 KGHSH, CDR2 LQKENI. The CDR3 contains 15 residues. V shed 5 bases, J shed 4 bases, and the junction held 6 bases outside the gene matches. The source material was peripheral blood. This clonotype originated in a human donor in a cohort sampled during active COVID-19. This sequence joins TRBV18 and TRBJ2-5; 11 positions match TRBD1. The CDR3 DNA reads TGTGCCAGCTCAGAGGACAGGGGGCGTGGAGAGACCCAGTACTTC. This translates into CASSEDRGRGETQYF.